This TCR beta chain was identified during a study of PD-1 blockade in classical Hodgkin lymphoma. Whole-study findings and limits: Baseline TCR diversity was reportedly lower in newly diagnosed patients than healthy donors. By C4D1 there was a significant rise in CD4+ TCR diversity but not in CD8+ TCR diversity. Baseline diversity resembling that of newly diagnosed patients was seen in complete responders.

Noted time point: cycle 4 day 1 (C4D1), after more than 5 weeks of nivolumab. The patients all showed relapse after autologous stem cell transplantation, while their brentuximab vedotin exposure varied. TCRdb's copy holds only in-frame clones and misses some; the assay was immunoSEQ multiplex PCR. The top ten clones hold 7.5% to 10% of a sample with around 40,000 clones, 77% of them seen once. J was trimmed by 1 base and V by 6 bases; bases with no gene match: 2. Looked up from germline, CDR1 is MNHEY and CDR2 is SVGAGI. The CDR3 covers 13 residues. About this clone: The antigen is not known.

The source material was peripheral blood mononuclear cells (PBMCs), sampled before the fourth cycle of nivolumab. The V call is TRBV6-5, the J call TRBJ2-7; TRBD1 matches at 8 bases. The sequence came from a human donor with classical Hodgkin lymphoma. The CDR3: CASRQGVSYEQYF. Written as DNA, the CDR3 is TGTGCCAGCAGACAGGGGGTATCCTACGAGCAGTACTTC.